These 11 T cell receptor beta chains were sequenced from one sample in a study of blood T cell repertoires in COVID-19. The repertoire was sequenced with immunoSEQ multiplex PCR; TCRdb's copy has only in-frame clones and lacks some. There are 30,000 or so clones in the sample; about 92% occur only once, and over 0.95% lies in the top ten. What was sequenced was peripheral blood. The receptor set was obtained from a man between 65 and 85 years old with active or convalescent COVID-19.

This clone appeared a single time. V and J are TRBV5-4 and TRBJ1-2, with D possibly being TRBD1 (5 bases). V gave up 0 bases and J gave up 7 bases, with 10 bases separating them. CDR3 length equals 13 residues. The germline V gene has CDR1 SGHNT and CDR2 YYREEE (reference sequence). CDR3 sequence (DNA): TGTGCCAGCAGCTTGGTACAGGTGGGTGGCTACACCTTC. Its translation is CASSLVQVGGYTF.

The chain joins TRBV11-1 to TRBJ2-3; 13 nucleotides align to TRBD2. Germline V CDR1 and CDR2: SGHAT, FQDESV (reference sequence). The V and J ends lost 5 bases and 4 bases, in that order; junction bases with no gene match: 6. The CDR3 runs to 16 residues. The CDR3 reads CASSLRLAGGADTQYF. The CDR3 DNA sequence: TGTGCCAGCAGCCTTAGACTAGCGGGAGGTGCAGATACGCAGTATTTT. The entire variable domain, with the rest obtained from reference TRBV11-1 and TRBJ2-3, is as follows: EAEVAQSPRYKITEKSQAVAFWCDPISGHATLYWYRQILGQGPELLVQFQDESVVDDSQLPKDRFSAERLKGVDSTLKIQPAELGDSAMYLCASSLRLAGGADTQYFGPGTRLTVL.

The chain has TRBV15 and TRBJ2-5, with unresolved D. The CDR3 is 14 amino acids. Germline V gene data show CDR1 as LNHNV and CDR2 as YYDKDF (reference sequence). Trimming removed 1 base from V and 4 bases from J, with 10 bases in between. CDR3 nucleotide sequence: TGTGCCACCAGCAGAGTTCCGCATAGAGAGACCCAGTACTTC. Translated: CATSRVPHRETQYF. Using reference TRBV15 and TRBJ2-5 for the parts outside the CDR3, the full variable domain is DAMVIQNPRYQVTQFGKPVTLSCSQTLNHNVMYWYQQKSSQAPKLLFHYYDKDFNNEADTPDNFQSRRPNTSFCFLDIRSPGLGDTAMYLCATSRVPHRETQYFGPGTRLLVL.

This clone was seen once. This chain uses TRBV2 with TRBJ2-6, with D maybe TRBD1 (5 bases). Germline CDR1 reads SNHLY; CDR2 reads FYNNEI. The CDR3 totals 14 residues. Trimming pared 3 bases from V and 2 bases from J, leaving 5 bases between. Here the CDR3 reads CASSDRAGANVLTF. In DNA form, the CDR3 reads TGTGCCAGCAGTGACAGGGCTGGGGCCAACGTCCTGACTTTC.

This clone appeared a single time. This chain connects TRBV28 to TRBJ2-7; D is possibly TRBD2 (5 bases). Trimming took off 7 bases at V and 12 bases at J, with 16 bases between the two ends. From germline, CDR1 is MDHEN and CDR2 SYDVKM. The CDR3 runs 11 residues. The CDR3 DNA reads TGTGCCAGCATTAAGGACTTTAGGACGTACTTC. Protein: CASIKDFRTYF.

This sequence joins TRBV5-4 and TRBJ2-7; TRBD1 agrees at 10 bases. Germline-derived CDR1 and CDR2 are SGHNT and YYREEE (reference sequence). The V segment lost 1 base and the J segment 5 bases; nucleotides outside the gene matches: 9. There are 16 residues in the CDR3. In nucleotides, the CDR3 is TGTGCCAGCAGCTTGTATGAGGGGACAGGGGCTGACGAGCAGTACTTC. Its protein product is CASSLYEGTGADEQYF.

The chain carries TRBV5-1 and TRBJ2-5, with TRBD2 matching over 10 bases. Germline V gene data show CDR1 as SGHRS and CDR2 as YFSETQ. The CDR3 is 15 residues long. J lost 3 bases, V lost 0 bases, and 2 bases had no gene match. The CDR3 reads CASSLGGTSEETQYF. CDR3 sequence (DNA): TGCGCCAGCAGCTTGGGTGGGACTAGCGAAGAGACCCAGTACTTC.

The CDR3 DNA reads as TGTGCCAGCAGTGATACCCCCCGACAGTTCTATGGCTACACCTTC. Protein: CASSDTPRQFYGYTF. The V call is TRBV6-1, the J call TRBJ1-2; D perhaps matches TRBD1 (5 bases). The germline CDR1 and CDR2 sequences are MNHNS and SASEGT. This CDR3 contains 15 residues. Trimming removed 3 bases from V and 4 bases from J, with 15 bases in between.

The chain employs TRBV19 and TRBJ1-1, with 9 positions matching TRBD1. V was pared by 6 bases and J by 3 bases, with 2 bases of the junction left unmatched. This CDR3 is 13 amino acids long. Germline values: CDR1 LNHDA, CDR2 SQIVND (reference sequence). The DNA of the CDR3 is TGTGCCAGTAGACAGGGGGCCTACACTGAAGCTTTCTTT. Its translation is CASRQGAYTEAFF.

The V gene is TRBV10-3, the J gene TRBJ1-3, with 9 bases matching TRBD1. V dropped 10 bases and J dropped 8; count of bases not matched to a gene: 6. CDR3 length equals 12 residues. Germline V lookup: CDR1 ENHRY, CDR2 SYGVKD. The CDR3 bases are TGTGCCACCAGGACAGGGGAAGACACCATATATTTT. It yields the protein CATRTGEDTIYF.

The CDR3: CASSYVAGPQETQYF. The CDR3 coding sequence is TGTGCCAGCAGTTACGTCGCAGGGCCCCAAGAGACCCAGTACTTC. The chain recombines TRBV6-2 or TRBV6-3 with TRBJ2-5; D might be TRBD1 (5 bases). V shed 2 bases and J shed 1 base, with 11 bases lying between them. Germline V gene sequence: CDR1 MNHEY, CDR2 SVGEGT. This CDR3 has 15 residues.